The 25 T cell receptor beta chains listed next were all sequenced from one sample in a study of cytomegalovirus exposure and HLA in healthy donors. PCR primers comprised 60 Vbeta and 13 Jbeta primers. Profiling relied on immunoSEQ multiplex PCR, and the TCRdb table lists in-frame clones only, not all of them. The sample contains fewer than 120,000 clones, around 80% of which appear only once. The sequenced sample consisted of PBMCs. The receptor set was obtained from a young man in good health and CMV-seropositive.

V gene TRBV11-2 combines with J gene TRBJ1-1; 7 bases are a match to TRBD1. CDR1 is SGHAT and CDR2 is FQNNGV in the germline V gene. The V gene end was trimmed by 3 bases and the J gene end by 4 bases; junction bases not matched to a gene: 8. This CDR3 has 15 residues. For the CDR3, the DNA is TGTGCCAGCAGCTTCCCCCTGACAGGGAGCACTGAAGCTTTCTTT. Translating gives CASSFPLTGSTEAFF.

The chain uses TRBV5-1 and TRBJ2-2; 7 nucleotides agree with TRBD2. Per the germline V gene, CDR1 is SGHRS and CDR2 is YFSETQ. This CDR3 region has 13 residues. Trimming at V came to 7 bases and at J to 0 bases, leaving 0 bases not matched to a gene. The CDR3 DNA is TGCGCCAGCGGGGGGGCGAACACCGGGGAGCTGTTTTTT. Protein sequence: CASGGANTGELFF. The whole variable domain, filled in from reference TRBV5-1 and TRBJ2-2, reads KAGVTQTPRYLIKTRGQQVTLSCSPISGHRSVSWYQQTPGQGLQFLFEYFSETQRNKGNFPGRFSGRQFSNSRSEMNVSTLELGDSALYLCASGGANTGELFFGEGSRLTVL.

This chain joins TRBV27 and TRBJ1-1; a weak D match, TRBD1 (5 bases). Trimming removed 3 bases from V and 7 bases from J, with 12 bases in between. The V gene's germline CDR1 is MNHEY and CDR2 SMNVEV (reference sequence). The CDR3 loop spans 13 amino acids. For the CDR3, the DNA is TGTGCCAGCAGTTTCGCGGCGGGGGATGAAGCTTTCTTT. Residues: CASSFAAGDEAFF.

This clone was counted a few times. The CDR3 nucleotides read TGTGCCAGCAGCCAAACGACAGGCTCTAATGAAAAACTGTTTTTT. It codes for CASSQTTGSNEKLFF. The gene calls are TRBV4-2 and TRBJ1-4; a possible D gene is TRBD1 (6 bases). In germline, CDR1 is LGHNA, CDR2 YNFKEQ. Trimming left V 2 bases short and J 3 bases short, with 10 bases between. The CDR3 is 15 amino acids.

The table lists this clone with a few counts. The chain has TRBV14 and TRBJ1-2, with 7 bases identical to TRBD1. This CDR3 is built from 13 residues. CDR1 and CDR2 from the germline V gene are SGHDN and FVKESK. The J segment lost 3 bases and the V segment lost 5 bases, leaving 3 bases of the junction unmatched. The CDR3 loop reads CASSEGTDYGYTF. The CDR3 DNA follows: TGTGCCAGCAGCGAAGGGACAGACTATGGCTACACCTTC. The full variable domain, rest sourced from reference TRBV14 and TRBJ1-2, is EAGVTQFPSHSVIEKGQTVTLRCDPISGHDNLYWYRRVMGKEIKFLLHFVKESKQDESGMPNNRFLAERTGGTYSTLKVQPAELEDSGVYFCASSEGTDYGYTFGSGTRLTVV.

This clone was found a few times. The V call is TRBV6-6, the J call TRBJ1-5; a possible D gene is TRBD1 (6 bases). Germline CDR1 reads MNHNY; CDR2 reads SVGAGI (reference sequence). Deletions cut 5 bases from V and 4 bases from J, with 12 bases between. The CDR3 sequence is 14 residues long. CDR3 in amino acids: CASSLQDRNQPQHF. The CDR3, as DNA: TGTGCCAGCAGTCTTCAGGACAGAAATCAGCCCCAGCATTTT.

V gene TRBV4-3 combines with J gene TRBJ1-1, with unresolved D. CDR3 length equals 13 residues. The V end lost 0 bases, the J end lost 8 bases, and 10 bases lay between the germline ends. Germline V CDR1 and CDR2: LGHNA, YSLEER. The CDR3 is CASSQDLLREAFF. DNA for the CDR3: TGCGCCAGCAGCCAAGATTTGTTGAGGGAAGCTTTCTTT.

The genes are TRBV10-3 and TRBJ2-5; 8 bases are a match to TRBD1. The DNA end is a closer match to TRBJ2-7, so the J assignment may be wrong. The CDR3 spans 16 residues. CDR1 ENHRY and CDR2 SYGVKD come from the germline V gene. The CDR3 here is CAISEAGGTGSYEQYF. The CDR3 bases are TGTGCCATCAGTGAGGCTGGGGGGACAGGTTCCTACGAGCAGTACTTC.

The rearrangement uses TRBV6-5 and TRBJ2-7; TRBD1 agrees at 9 bases. Per germline, CDR1 MNHEY and CDR2 SVGAGI. This CDR3 is 13 amino acids long. The V gene end was trimmed by 11 bases and the J gene end by 6 bases; junction bases not matched to a gene: 11. As DNA, the CDR3 is TGTGCCGGCGAGGGACAGGGTGAAGGCGAGCAGTACTTC. This sequence encodes CAGEGQGEGEQYF.

The chain links TRBV10-1 to TRBJ2-5; 7 positions agree with TRBD1. The CDR3 length is 14 residues. Germline lookup yields CDR1 WNHNN and CDR2 SYGVQD (reference sequence). V trimming: 8 bases; J trimming: 2 bases; junction bases outside the gene matches: 8. DNA for the CDR3: TGCGCCAGCCTGCCAGGGACAGCTCAAGAGACCCAGTACTTC. As protein: CASLPGTAQETQYF.

The chain links TRBV5-6 to TRBJ1-2; 8 bases map to TRBD1. There are 14 residues in the CDR3. V shed 0 bases and J 7 bases; nucleotides not matched to a gene: 5. Germline values: CDR1 SGHDT, CDR2 YYEEEE. The CDR3 here is CASSLGQGAVGYTF. In DNA form, the CDR3 reads TGTGCCAGCAGCTTGGGGCAGGGGGCAGTTGGCTACACCTTC. Together with reference TRBV5-6 and TRBJ1-2, the CDR3 gives the full variable domain: DAGVTQSPTHLIKTRGQQVTLRCSPKSGHDTVSWYQQALGQGPQFIFQYYEEEERQRGNFPDRFSGHQFPNYSSELNVNALLLGDSALYLCASSLGQGAVGYTFGSGTRLTVV.

The V and J genes are TRBV10-3 and TRBJ2-7, with TRBD1 matching 9 bases. Unmatched junction bases numbered 7, after V lost 6 bases and J lost 1 base. The CDR3 has 15 residues. The germline CDR1 and CDR2 sequences are ENHRY and SYGVKD. The DNA for the CDR3 is TGTGCCATCAGCGTAGGACAGGGGCCATCCTACGAGCAGTACTTC. It is translated as CAISVGQGPSYEQYF.

This clone was observed once. Distinct nucleotide sequences in the sample also encode this CDR3. The chain has TRBV7-9 and TRBJ1-5; 7 bases fit TRBD1. The CDR3 sequence is 14 residues long. Per the germline V gene, CDR1 is SEHNR and CDR2 is FQNEAQ (reference sequence). The V segment lost 3 bases and the J segment 6 bases; nucleotides outside the gene matches: 5. The CDR3 loop is CASSFPGQSQPQHF. The CDR3 DNA reads TGTGCCAGCAGCTTTCCGGGACAGAGTCAGCCCCAGCATTTT. The entire variable domain, with the rest obtained from reference TRBV7-9 and TRBJ1-5, is as follows: DTGVSQNPRHKITKRGQNVTFRCDPISEHNRLYWYRQTLGQGPEFLTYFQNEAQLEKSRLLSDRFSAERPKGSFSTLEIQRTEQGDSAMYLCASSFPGQSQPQHFGDGTRLSIL.

The chain is built from TRBV27 and TRBJ1-5, with D perhaps matching TRBD1 (5 bases). Germline assignment: CDR1 MNHEY and CDR2 SMNVEV (reference sequence). Trimming cost V 1 base and J 7 bases, with 11 bases left between them. The CDR3 is 14 amino acids. CDR3 DNA sequence: TGTGCCAGCAGTTTATGGGGGGTTGGGCAGCCCCAGCATTTT. Protein sequence: CASSLWGVGQPQHF.

This clone was recorded only once. This chain links TRBV2 with TRBJ1-5, with D hard to call. The CDR3 spans 13 residues. The germline gives CDR1 SNHLY, CDR2 FYNNEI. The V end was cut by 7 bases, the J end by 0 bases, with 7 bases between. CDR3 protein: CASKYSSNQPQHF. CDR3 sequence (DNA): TGTGCCAGCAAGTACAGTAGCAATCAGCCCCAGCATTTT.

This clone was counted between two and nine times. This chain links TRBV7-8 with TRBJ1-2; no firm D call. This CDR3 contains 13 residues. CDR1 and CDR2 (germline): SGHVS, FQNEAQ. V dropped 5 bases and J dropped 2 bases, with 9 bases sitting between them. The CDR3 here is CASSLGGNYGYTF. CDR3 nucleotide sequence: TGTGCCAGCAGCCTAGGAGGAAACTATGGCTACACCTTC.

The chain couples TRBV4-3 to TRBJ2-3; no firm D call. Deletions cut 1 base from V and 2 bases from J, with 7 bases between. CDR1 and CDR2 from the germline V gene are LGHNA and YSLEER. The CDR3 runs to 14 residues. Here the CDR3 DNA reads TGCGCCAGCAGCCAAGGGCAAAACACAGATACGCAGTATTTT. Translation gives CASSQGQNTDTQYF.

The rearrangement links TRBV9 to TRBJ2-3; maybe TRBD1 (6 bases). CDR1 and CDR2 (germline): SGDLS, YYNGEE. CDR3 length: 16 amino acids. Trimming left V 0 bases short and J 0 bases short, with 11 bases between. The CDR3 loop is CASSVGSRGSTDTQYF. The CDR3 DNA sequence: TGTGCCAGCAGCGTAGGGTCCAGGGGAAGCACAGATACGCAGTATTTT.

The V and J genes are TRBV7-9 and TRBJ1-1; 7 bases are a match to TRBD1. Losses at the gene ends were 1 base for V and 6 bases for J; bases not matched to a gene: 5. From germline, CDR1 is SEHNR and CDR2 FQNEAQ (reference sequence). The CDR3 length is 14 residues. CDR3: CASSLVSDRAEAFF. The CDR3, as DNA: TGTGCCAGCAGCTTAGTATCCGACAGGGCTGAAGCTTTCTTT.

This clone was observed a handful of times. The genes are TRBV6-6 and TRBJ2-1; 7 bases are shared with TRBD1. V trimming: 6 bases; J trimming: 5 bases; junction bases outside the gene matches: 4. The CDR3 covers 13 residues. Germline V gene lookup returns CDR1 MNHNY and CDR2 SVGAGI (reference sequence). CDR3 sequence reads: CASRGTDDNEQFF. CDR3 DNA sequence: TGTGCCAGCAGGGGGACAGACGACAATGAGCAGTTCTTC.

The rearrangement uses TRBV27 and TRBJ1-2; D might be TRBD1 (6 bases). V lost 7 bases to trimming and J lost 4 bases, with 13 bases between them. The germline CDR1 and CDR2 sequences are MNHEY and SMNVEV (reference sequence). The CDR3 is 13 residues long. The CDR3 nucleotides are TGTGCCAGCAAAGCCGGACAGTCCTATGGCTACACCTTC. It codes for CASKAGQSYGYTF.

The J gene is TRBJ1-4, the V gene TRBV28; D gene ambiguous. This CDR3 region has 15 residues. Germline lookup yields CDR1 MDHEN and CDR2 SYDVKM. V lost 0 bases and J 3 bases, leaving 8 bases between the germline ends. In DNA, the CDR3 is TGTGCCAGCAGTTTATGGGGAGAGGCTAATGAAAAACTGTTTTTT. Its translation: CASSLWGEANEKLFF.

This clone was observed a handful of times. The chain couples TRBV2 to TRBJ2-7; D gene unclear. The ends were cut back, 1 base at V and 2 bases at J, with 15 bases in the middle. CDR1 and CDR2 from the germline V gene are SNHLY and FYNNEI. The CDR3 loop spans 16 amino acids. CDR3 amino acids: CASSEVGRPITYEQYF. CDR3 in DNA: TGTGCCAGCAGTGAAGTTGGCAGGCCGATAACCTACGAGCAGTACTTC.

The chain links TRBV10-3 to TRBJ1-1; D is possibly TRBD1 (6 bases). This CDR3 is built from 14 residues. Trimming took off 6 bases at V and 1 base at J, with 12 bases between the two ends. Germline CDR1 reads ENHRY; CDR2 reads SYGVKD. The CDR3: CAISLDSANTEAFF. Here the CDR3 DNA reads TGTGCCATCAGCCTGGACAGCGCGAACACTGAAGCTTTCTTT.

V is TRBV27 and J is TRBJ1-2; D might be TRBD1 (6 bases). The V end lost 4 bases, the J end lost 4 bases, and 10 bases lay between the germline ends. CDR1 is MNHEY and CDR2 is SMNVEV in the germline V gene (reference sequence). The CDR3 length is 13 residues. CDR3 bases: TGTGCCAGCAGTTCTGGACAGTTCTATGGCTACACCTTC. This encodes CASSSGQFYGYTF.